Reported below is one T cell receptor beta chain. Measured with immunoSEQ multiplex PCR; TCRdb has only the in-frame clones, and not every one. Of 300,000 to 400,000 clones in the sample, approximately 86% are singletons; the top ten hold about 2.1%. These data come from a study of Ad26.COV2.S vaccination and SARS-CoV-2 variants. Study information: The trial was COV1001 and the donor's arm was Ad26.COV2.S. Doses of Ad26.COV2.S were injected into muscle once or twice, 56 days apart.

Treatment given: around 19 received Ad26.COV2.S at low or high dose, single or two shots; 5 received placebo; per-sample allocation not given. After the first vaccine or placebo injection, samples were drawn on day 63. An Ad26 vector that expressed Wuhan-strain SARS-CoV-2 spike constituted the vaccine. Deletions cut 2 bases from V and 0 bases from J, with 11 bases between. The CDR3 totals 15 residues. Germline values: CDR1 MNHEY, CDR2 SVGAGI. The gene calls are TRBV6-5 and TRBJ2-7; D possibly corresponds to TRBD1 (6 bases). Specimen: peripheral blood, collected in a trial of Ad26.COV2.S vaccine versus placebo. The receptor was derived from a person between 18 and 65 years old who received the Ad26.COV2.S COVID-19 vaccine or a placebo. The CDR3 nucleotides read TGTGCCAGCAGTTACGGGGACACAAACTCCTACGAGCAGTACTTC. Residues: CASSYGDTNSYEQYF.